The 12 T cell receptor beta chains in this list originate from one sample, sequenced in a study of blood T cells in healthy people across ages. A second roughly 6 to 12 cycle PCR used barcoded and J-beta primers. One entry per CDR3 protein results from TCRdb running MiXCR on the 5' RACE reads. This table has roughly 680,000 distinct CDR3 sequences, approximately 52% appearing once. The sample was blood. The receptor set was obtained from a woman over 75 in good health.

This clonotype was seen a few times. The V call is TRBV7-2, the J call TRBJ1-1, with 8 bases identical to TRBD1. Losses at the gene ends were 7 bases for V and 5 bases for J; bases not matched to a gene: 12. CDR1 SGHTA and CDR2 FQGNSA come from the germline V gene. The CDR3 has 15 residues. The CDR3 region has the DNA TGTGCCAGCACCCCCGGGGCAGGGGGCAGGACTGAAGCTTTCTTT. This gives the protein CASTPGAGGRTEAFF.

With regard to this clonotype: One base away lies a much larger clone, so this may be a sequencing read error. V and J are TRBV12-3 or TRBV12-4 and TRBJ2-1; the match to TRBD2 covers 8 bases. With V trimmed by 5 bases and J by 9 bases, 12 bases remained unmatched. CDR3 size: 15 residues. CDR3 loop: CASSTGRAGEGEQFF. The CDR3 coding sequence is TGTGCCAGCAGTACAGGACGAGCGGGGGAAGGTGAGCAGTTCTTC.

The CDR3 protein is CASSVGLAGDEQYF. The DNA for the CDR3 is TGTGCCAGCAGCGTAGGACTAGCGGGAGACGAGCAGTACTTC. The V gene is TRBV9, the J gene TRBJ2-7, with TRBD2 matching 12 bases. This CDR3 contains 14 residues. Germline V gene data show CDR1 as SGDLS and CDR2 as YYNGEE. After removal of 0 bases from V and 5 bases from J, the junction contained 0 bases not matched to a gene.

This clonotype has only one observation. In nucleotides, the CDR3 is TGTGCCAGCAGCTTGGCGGGGGGGGCAGGGGAGCAGTACTTC. It is translated as CASSLAGGAGEQYF. The rearrangement joins TRBV5-4 to TRBJ2-7; 8 nucleotides agree with TRBD2. CDR1 is SGHNT and CDR2 is YYREEE in the germline V gene (reference sequence). V shed 0 bases, J shed 7 bases, and the junction held 6 bases outside the gene matches. The CDR3 covers 14 residues.

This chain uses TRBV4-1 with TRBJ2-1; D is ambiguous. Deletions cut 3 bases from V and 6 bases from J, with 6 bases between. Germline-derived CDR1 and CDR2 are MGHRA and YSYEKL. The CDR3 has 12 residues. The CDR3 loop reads CASSHISNEQFF. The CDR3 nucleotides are TGCGCCAGCAGCCATATCTCCAATGAGCAGTTCTTC.

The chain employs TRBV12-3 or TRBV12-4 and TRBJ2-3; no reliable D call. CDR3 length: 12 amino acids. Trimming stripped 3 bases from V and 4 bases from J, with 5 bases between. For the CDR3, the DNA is TGTGCCAGCAGTTTCTTCCCAGATACGCAGTATTTT. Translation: CASSFFPDTQYF.

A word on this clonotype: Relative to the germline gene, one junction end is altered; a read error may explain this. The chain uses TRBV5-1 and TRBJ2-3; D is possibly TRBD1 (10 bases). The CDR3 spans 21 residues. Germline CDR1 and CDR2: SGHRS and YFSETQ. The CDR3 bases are TGCGCCAGCAGCTTGTTTCCTCCGGGACAGGGGAGTAGCGGGAGTGAGGATATGCAGTATTTT. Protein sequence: CASSLFPPGQGSSGSEDMQYF.

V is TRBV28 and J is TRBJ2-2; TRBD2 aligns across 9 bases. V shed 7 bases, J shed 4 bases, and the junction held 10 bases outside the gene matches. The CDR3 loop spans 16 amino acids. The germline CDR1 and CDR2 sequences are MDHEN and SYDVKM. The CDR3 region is CASIPLGLAVTGELFF. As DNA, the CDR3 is TGTGCCAGCATCCCCCTGGGACTAGCAGTCACCGGGGAGCTGTTTTTT.

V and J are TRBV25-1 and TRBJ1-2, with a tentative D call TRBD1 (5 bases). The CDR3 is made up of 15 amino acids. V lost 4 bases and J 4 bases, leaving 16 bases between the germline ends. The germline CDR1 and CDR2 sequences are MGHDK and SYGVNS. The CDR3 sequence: CASSATGAGLYGYTF. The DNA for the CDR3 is TGTGCCAGCAGTGCTACCGGGGCAGGACTCTATGGCTACACCTTC.

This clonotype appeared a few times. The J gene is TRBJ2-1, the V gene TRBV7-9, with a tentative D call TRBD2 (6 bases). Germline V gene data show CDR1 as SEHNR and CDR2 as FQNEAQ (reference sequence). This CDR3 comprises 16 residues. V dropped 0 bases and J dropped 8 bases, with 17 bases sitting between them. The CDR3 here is CASSLAWGGRRDEQFF. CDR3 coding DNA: TGTGCCAGCAGCTTAGCTTGGGGAGGCCGGCGCGATGAGCAGTTCTTC.

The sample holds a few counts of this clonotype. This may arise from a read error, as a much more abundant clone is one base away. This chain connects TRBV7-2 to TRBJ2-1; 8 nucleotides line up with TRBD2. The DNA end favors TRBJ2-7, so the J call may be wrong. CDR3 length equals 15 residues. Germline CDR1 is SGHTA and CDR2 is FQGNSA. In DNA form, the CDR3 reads TGTGCCAGCAGCCCATATAGCGGGACCTACAATGAGCAGTACTTC. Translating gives CASSPYSGTYNEQYF.

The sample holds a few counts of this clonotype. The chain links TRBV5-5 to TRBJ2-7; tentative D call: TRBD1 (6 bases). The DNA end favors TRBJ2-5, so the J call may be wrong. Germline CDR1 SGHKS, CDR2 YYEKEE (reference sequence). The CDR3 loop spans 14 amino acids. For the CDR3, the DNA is TGTGCCAGCAGCTTGGCAGGGGCTCCAGAGACCCAGTACTTC. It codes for CASSLAGAPETQYF.